What follows are 17 T cell receptor beta chains derived from one specimen sequenced in a study of blood T cell repertoires in COVID-19. The data were produced by immunoSEQ multiplex PCR, yet TCRdb's version contains in-frame clones alone and is incomplete. Of 300,000 to 500,000 clones in the sample, around 89% were seen once. Input material: PBMCs or T cells enriched from blood (not recorded which). The receptors come from a woman in her twenties or thirties with acute COVID-19.

This clone is a singleton in its sample. The rearrangement joins TRBV27 to TRBJ2-1, with TRBD1 matching 7 bases. V lost 5 bases and J lost 1; bases outside the gene matches: 8. Germline loops: CDR1 MNHEY, CDR2 SMNVEV (reference sequence). The CDR3 consists of 16 residues. The CDR3 loop reads CASSLRQGESYNEQFF. Here the CDR3 DNA reads TGTGCCAGCAGTCTCCGACAGGGTGAGTCCTACAATGAGCAGTTCTTC.

As concerns this clone: The sample holds other DNA sequences that translate to the same CDR3. This rearrangement joins TRBV3-1 (or the pseudogene TRBV3-2) to TRBJ1-1; tentatively, D is TRBD1 (6 bases). The V end was cut by 1 base, the J end by 1 base, with 10 bases between. From germline, CDR1 is LGHDT and CDR2 YNNKEL (reference sequence). The CDR3 sequence is 15 residues long. The CDR3 spells CASSQVGRGNTEAFF. The CDR3 DNA follows: TGTGCCAGCAGCCAAGTCGGCAGGGGGAACACTGAAGCTTTCTTT.

The chain links TRBV11-3 to TRBJ1-1, with D unclear. The germline V gene has CDR1 SGHNT and CDR2 YENEEA. V lost 3 bases and J 1 base, leaving 6 bases between the germline ends. The CDR3 sequence is 13 residues long. The CDR3 DNA reads TGTGCCAGCAGCTTGCGGGAGAACACTGAAGCTTTCTTT. It encodes CASSLRENTEAFF.

The chain combines TRBV5-1 with TRBJ1-1; D may be TRBD1 (5 bases). Trimming took off 0 bases at V and 4 bases at J, with 13 bases between the two ends. This CDR3 comprises 15 residues. Germline V gene lookup returns CDR1 SGHRS and CDR2 YFSETQ. The CDR3 reads CASSLGAGQGTEAFF. The CDR3 DNA reads TGCGCCAGCAGCTTGGGCGCAGGGCAGGGCACTGAAGCTTTCTTT.

The V call is TRBV6-5, the J call TRBJ1-2; a weak D match, TRBD1 (5 bases). The V and J ends lost 10 bases and 3 bases respectively, with 9 bases between them. There are 11 residues in the CDR3. CDR1 is MNHEY, CDR2 SVGAGI, per germline. The CDR3 is CATAGYYGYTF. The CDR3 DNA sequence: TGTGCCACCGCAGGGTACTATGGCTACACCTTC.

The genes are TRBV20-1 and TRBJ1-2; TRBD1 is a possible D gene (6 bases). Germline CDR1 DFQATT, CDR2 SNEGSKA (reference sequence). The CDR3 runs 13 residues. Trimming shortened V by 3 bases and J by 2 bases, and 10 bases separated the two germline ends. This CDR3 reads CSASSGVNYGYTF. The CDR3 region has the DNA TGCAGTGCTAGTTCAGGGGTCAACTATGGCTACACCTTC.

Written as DNA, the CDR3 is TGCGCCAAAGCGGGGCCGGACGGGAACACTGAAGCTTTCTTT. This translates into CAKAGPDGNTEAFF. V gene TRBV23-1 combines with J gene TRBJ1-1; D possibly corresponds to TRBD1 (5 bases). TRBV23-1 is noted as an ORF with a role that remains uncertain. The CDR3 runs 14 residues. V shed 10 bases and J shed 1 base, with 16 bases lying between them.

This clone is a singleton in its sample. The rearrangement uses TRBV7-2 and TRBJ1-2; TRBD1 aligns across 8 bases. V shed 2 bases and J 6 bases; nucleotides not matched to a gene: 2. The CDR3 extends over 13 amino acids. Per the germline V gene, CDR1 is SGHTA and CDR2 is FQGNSA. The chain's CDR3 is CASSLQGANGYTF. For the CDR3, the DNA is TGTGCCAGCAGCTTACAGGGGGCTAATGGCTACACCTTC.

V is TRBV27 and J is TRBJ2-4, with a weak D call TRBD1 (6 bases). CDR3 length: 15 amino acids. From germline, CDR1 is MNHEY and CDR2 SMNVEV (reference sequence). Trimming left V 5 bases short and J 0 bases short, with 11 bases between. CDR3 bases: TGTGCCAGCAGTAGGACAGTCGGAGCCAAAAACATTCAGTACTTC. Translation: CASSRTVGAKNIQYF.

This chain connects TRBV2 to TRBJ1-3; 7 nucleotides match TRBD1. Unmatched junction bases numbered 7, after V lost 6 bases and J lost 2 bases. The germline V gene has CDR1 SNHLY and CDR2 FYNNEI. CDR3 size: 15 residues. Written as DNA, the CDR3 is TGTGCCAGCAGCAGAAGGACAGGTCCTGGAAACACCATATATTTT. This encodes CASSRRTGPGNTIYF.

This rearrangement joins TRBV9 to TRBJ2-2; D may be TRBD2 (6 bases). Per germline, CDR1 SGDLS and CDR2 YYNGEE. This CDR3 comprises 15 residues. Trimming shortened V by 3 bases and J by 7 bases, and 16 bases separated the two germline ends. Here the CDR3 reads CASSDYGGVSGELFF. CDR3 bases: TGTGCCAGCAGCGACTACGGGGGAGTTAGCGGGGAGCTGTTTTTT.

This chain joins TRBV6-2 or TRBV6-3 and TRBJ2-1; D is ambiguous. From germline, CDR1 is MNHEY and CDR2 SVGEGT. CDR3 size: 15 residues. V lost 5 bases and J lost 1, with 12 bases in between. In DNA, the CDR3 is TGTGCCAGCAGTACACGAACAGCATCCTACAATGAGCAGTTCTTC. Protein: CASSTRTASYNEQFF.

J is TRBJ2-7 and V is TRBV7-9, with a possible D match to TRBD1 (5 bases). The V end lost 1 base, the J end lost 7 bases, and 17 bases lay between the germline ends. From germline, CDR1 is SEHNR and CDR2 FQNEAQ (reference sequence). The length of the CDR3 is 15 residues. CDR3 amino acids: CASSLGVGEGEEQYF. CDR3 nucleotide sequence: TGTGCCAGCAGCTTAGGTGTAGGGGAAGGGGAAGAGCAGTACTTC.

The chain uses TRBV27 and TRBJ2-1; a possible D gene is TRBD2 (7 bases). Trimming took off 7 bases at V and 9 bases at J, with 10 bases between the two ends. CDR1 is MNHEY and CDR2 is SMNVEV in the germline V gene (reference sequence). This CDR3 is 11 amino acids long. This chain's CDR3 is CASTRGGEQFF. Here the CDR3 DNA reads TGTGCCAGCACTAGGGGGGGTGAGCAGTTCTTC.

The V gene is TRBV3-1 (or the pseudogene TRBV3-2), the J gene TRBJ2-3; 7 bases fit TRBD2. V lost 3 bases and J lost 4; bases outside the gene matches: 4. Per the germline V gene, CDR1 is LGHDT and CDR2 is YNNKEL (reference sequence). The CDR3 sequence is 14 residues long. The DNA of the CDR3 is TGTGCCAGCAGCCAGGCGGGGGACGCAGATACGCAGTATTTT. As protein: CASSQAGDADTQYF.

The chain recombines TRBV18 with TRBJ1-2; a possible D gene is TRBD1 (6 bases). There are 13 residues in the CDR3. Trimming cost V 2 bases and J 8 bases, with 12 bases left between them. CDR1 KGHSH and CDR2 LQKENI come from the germline V gene. This CDR3 is CASSPSGAGGYTF. DNA of the CDR3: TGTGCCAGCTCACCATCAGGGGCTGGCGGCTACACCTTC.

The gene calls are TRBV30 and TRBJ1-4; D gene ambiguous. The CDR3 runs to 15 residues. CDR1 is GTSNPN and CDR2 is SVGIG in the germline V gene (reference sequence). The V end lost 0 bases, the J end lost 0 bases, and 8 bases lay between the germline ends. DNA for the CDR3: TGTGCCTGGAGTGTAGGAGCAGCAACTAATGAAAAACTGTTTTTT. Translated, it gives CAWSVGAATNEKLFF.